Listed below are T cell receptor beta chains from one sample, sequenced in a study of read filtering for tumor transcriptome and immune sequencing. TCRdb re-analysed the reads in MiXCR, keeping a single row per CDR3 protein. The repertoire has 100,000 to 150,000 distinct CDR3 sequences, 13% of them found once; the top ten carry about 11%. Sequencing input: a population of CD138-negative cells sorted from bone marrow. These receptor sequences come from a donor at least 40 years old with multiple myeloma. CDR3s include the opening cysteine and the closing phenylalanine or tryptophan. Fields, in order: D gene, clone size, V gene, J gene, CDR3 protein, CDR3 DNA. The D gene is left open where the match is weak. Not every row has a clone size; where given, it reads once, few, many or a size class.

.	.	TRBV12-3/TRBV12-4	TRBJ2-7	CASSPGGGTEQYF	TGTGCCAGCAGCCCCGGAGGAGGGACCGAGCAGTACTTC
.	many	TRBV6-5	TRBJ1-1	CASSYFDRSTEAFF	TGTGCCAGCAGTTACTTCGACAGGTCCACTGAAGCTTTCTTT
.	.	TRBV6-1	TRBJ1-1	CASSSQAIEAFF	TGTGCCAGCAGTAGCCAGGCGATTGAAGCTTTCTTT
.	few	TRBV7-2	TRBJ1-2	CASRSTGFYGYTF	TGTGCCAGCAGGTCGACAGGTTTCTATGGCTACACCTTC
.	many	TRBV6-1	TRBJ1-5	CASSPGHSNQPQHF	TGTGCCAGCAGCCCCGGACACTCCAATCAGCCCCAGCATTTT
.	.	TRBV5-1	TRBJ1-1	CASSLDGAEDTEAFF	TGCGCCAGCAGCTTGGACGGGGCGGAGGACACTGAAGCTTTCTTT
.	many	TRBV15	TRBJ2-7	CATSREWTGVGGEQYF	TGTGCCACCAGCAGAGAATGGACAGGAGTGGGGGGGGAGCAGTACTTC
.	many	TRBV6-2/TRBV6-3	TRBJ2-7	CASSPGGGFYEQYF	TGTGCCAGCAGCCCTGGCGGCGGGTTTTACGAGCAGTACTTC
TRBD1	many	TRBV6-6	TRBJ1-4	CASSSGQGGFEKLFF	TGTGCCAGCAGTTCCGGACAGGGGGGTTTTGAAAAACTGTTTTTT
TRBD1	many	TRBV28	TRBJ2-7	CASGLGTVSYEQYF	TGTGCCAGCGGGCTCGGGACAGTCTCCTACGAGCAGTACTTC
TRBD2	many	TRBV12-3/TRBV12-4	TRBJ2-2	CASSFALAGGAGELFF	TGTGCCAGCAGTTTCGCCTTAGCGGGGGGGGCCGGGGAGCTGTTTTTT